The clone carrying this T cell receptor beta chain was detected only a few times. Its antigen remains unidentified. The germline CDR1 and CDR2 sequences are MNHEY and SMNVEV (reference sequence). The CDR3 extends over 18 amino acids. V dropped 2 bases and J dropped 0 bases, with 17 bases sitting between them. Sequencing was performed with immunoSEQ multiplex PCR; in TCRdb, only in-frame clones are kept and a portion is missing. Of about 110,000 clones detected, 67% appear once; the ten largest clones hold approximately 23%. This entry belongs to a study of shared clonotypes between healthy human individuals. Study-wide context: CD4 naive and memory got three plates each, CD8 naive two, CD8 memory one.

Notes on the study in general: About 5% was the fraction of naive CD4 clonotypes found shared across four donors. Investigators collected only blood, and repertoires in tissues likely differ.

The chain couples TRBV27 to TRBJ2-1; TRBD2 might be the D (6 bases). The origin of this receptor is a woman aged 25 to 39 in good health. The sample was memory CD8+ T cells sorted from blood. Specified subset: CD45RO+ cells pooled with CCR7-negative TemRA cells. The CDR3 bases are TGTGCCAGCAGTTTACGCCCGGGACTTTTAAGCTCCTACAATGAGCAGTTCTTC. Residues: CASSLRPGLLSSYNEQFF.